This TCR beta chain is drawn from a study of CD8 T cells in ankylosing spondylitis (dated by TCRdb to about 2017). With respect to the entire study: The study profiled T cell receptor beta repertoires in healthy donors and ankylosing spondylitis patients to find disease-linked TCR variants. Peripheral blood was sampled, and synovial fluid was additionally collected from ankylosing spondylitis patients. The full study cohort comprised roughly 24 ankylosing spondylitis patients and 85 to 120 healthy donors. The paper as a whole reports these results and caveats: A CD8+ phenotype was shown by the disease-linked clones, which were found at relatively low frequencies in peripheral blood. Significant enrichment of the disease-linked clones was reported in matched synovial fluid samples from ankylosing spondylitis patients. Some motif variants were previously reported in synovial fluid and blood of reactive arthritis patients, suggesting common disease-initiation mechanisms. A TCR beta motif of several highly homologous amino acid variants appeared characteristic of blood from ankylosing spondylitis patients.

Ten or more counts support this clonotype. The clone's antigen remains unknown. It has no much larger one-base neighbor in the sample; base qualities were not kept. These reads were obtained on an Illumina HiSeq 2500. Quantitative 5'-RACE with molecular barcodes was used to prepare TCR beta libraries. Under the source paper's analysis protocol: To identify disease-linked TCR variants, a new computational method was used, one built on a probabilistic model of VDJ rearrangement. TCRdb applied fastp at Q25 and MiXCR to the public reads, then kept only in-frame beta chains. Duplicate CDR3 protein sequences are folded into a single record with the most common DNA and genes. Clone size and V and J calls follow TCRdb, not the original study. Across this sample there are approximately 350,000 distinct CDR3 sequences, with roughly 14% seen only once. 1.1% of the sample is taken by the ten largest. The cysteine opens and the phenylalanine closes a CDR3 of 15 amino acids. This entry keeps only the CDR3 DNA: 45 bases, framed from base 1. V is trimmed back by 3 bases and J by 1 base, and the junction contains 6 bases that no gene match accounts for. Based on the germline V gene, the CDR1 and CDR2 sequences are SGDLS and YYNGEE.

The specimen was blood, either unsorted or a sorted T cell fraction (not recorded which). The clonotype was recovered from a male donor with ankylosing spondylitis or in good health (not recorded which). The chain is assembled from TRBV9 and TRBJ1-1, with 7 bases matching TRBD1. The CDR3 reads as follows: CASSASGQQNTEAFF. The DNA sequence reads TGTGCCAGCAGCGCATCGGGACAGCAGAACACTGAAGCTTTCTTT.